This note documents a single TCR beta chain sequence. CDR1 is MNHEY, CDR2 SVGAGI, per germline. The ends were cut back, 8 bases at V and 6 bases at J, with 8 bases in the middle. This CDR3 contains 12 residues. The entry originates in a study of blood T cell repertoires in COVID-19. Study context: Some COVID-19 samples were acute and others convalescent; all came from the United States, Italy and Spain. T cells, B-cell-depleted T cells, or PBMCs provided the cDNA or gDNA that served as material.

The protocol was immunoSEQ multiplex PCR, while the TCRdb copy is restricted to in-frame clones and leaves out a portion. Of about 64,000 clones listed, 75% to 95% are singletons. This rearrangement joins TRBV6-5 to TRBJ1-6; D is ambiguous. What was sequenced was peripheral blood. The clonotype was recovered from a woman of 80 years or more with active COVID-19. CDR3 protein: CASSTGNSPLHF. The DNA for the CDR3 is TGTGCCAGCTCTACCGGTAATTCACCCCTCCACTTT.